The clone carrying this TCR beta chain was detected only once. Looked up from germline, CDR1 is MDHEN and CDR2 is SYDVKM. Trimming took 7 bases from V and 0 from J, leaving 15 bases between them. The CDR3 has 15 residues. This entry belongs to a study of blood T cell repertoires in COVID-19. Across the study: Spain, Italy and the United States supplied samples that represented acute and convalescent COVID-19. T cells, B-cell-depleted T cells, or PBMCs provided the cDNA or gDNA that served as material.

In the authors' methods: Amplifying reference gene primers gave estimates of nucleated cell counts. TCRdb keeps only in-frame clones here, not all; method: immunoSEQ multiplex PCR. V, J and clone size were drawn from that table, and D and trimming were deduced from the DNA. The repertoire has some 11,000 clones, around four fifths of them found once; the top ten carry 9.5% to 15%. The origin of this receptor is a human donor in a cohort sampled during active COVID-19. The chain recombines TRBV28 with TRBJ2-5, with D hard to call. Source material: peripheral blood. For the CDR3, the DNA is TGTGCCAGCATAAACTCCGAGAATAACCAAGAGACCCAGTACTTC. Protein product: CASINSENNQETQYF.